A single sample gave rise to the 23 T cell receptor beta chains below, sequenced in a study of monozygotic twins with cystic fibrosis. Measured with immunoSEQ multiplex PCR; TCRdb has only the in-frame clones, and not every one. Of 8,000 or so clones detected, approximately 93% appear once; the ten largest clones hold 0.5% to 0.65%. The sample comprised blood. These receptors all stem from a boy aged 2 to 10 with cystic fibrosis.

DNA for the CDR3: TGTGCCAGCTCACCGGCTAGCGGGGACACAGATACGCAGTATTTT. Translating gives CASSPASGDTDTQYF. The chain links TRBV18 to TRBJ2-3; 9 bases line up with TRBD2. V shed 3 bases and J 2 bases; nucleotides not matched to a gene: 3. This CDR3 spans 15 amino acids. Germline lookup yields CDR1 KGHSH and CDR2 LQKENI.

This rearrangement joins TRBV4-1 to TRBJ2-3; 9 bases fit TRBD2. The V segment lost 4 bases and the J segment 1 base; nucleotides outside the gene matches: 9. Germline loops: CDR1 MGHRA, CDR2 YSYEKL. The CDR3 totals 17 residues. The CDR3 DNA sequence: TGCGCCAGCAGCCCGAGAAATAGCGGGGGACGCACAGATACGCAGTATTTT. This translates into CASSPRNSGGRTDTQYF.

The CDR3 DNA is TGTGCCAGCAGCTTAGCAGGAGGCGAGCAGTACTTC. It encodes CASSLAGGEQYF. The V call is TRBV7-8, the J call TRBJ2-7; D might be TRBD2 (5 bases). The CDR3 consists of 12 residues. V was cut by 0 bases and J by 6 bases, with 6 bases left in between. Germline CDR1 reads SGHVS; CDR2 reads FQNEAQ.

The chain uses TRBV7-9 and TRBJ2-1; D could derive from TRBD1 or TRBD2 (5 bases each). The CDR3 is 15 residues long. V was trimmed by 5 bases and J by 4 bases, leaving 15 bases between them. Germline assignment: CDR1 SEHNR and CDR2 FQNEAQ (reference sequence). The CDR3 protein is CASSPAGRVYNEQFF. CDR3 coding DNA: TGTGCCAGCAGCCCCGCAGGGAGAGTTTACAATGAGCAGTTCTTC.

The chain carries TRBV9 and TRBJ2-1; 9 nucleotides align to TRBD2. The junction had 9 bases not matched to a gene; V was cut back by 0 bases and J by 8 bases. Germline V CDR1 and CDR2: SGDLS, YYNGEE. This CDR3 has 16 residues. The CDR3 region is CASSVAWRGGLDEQFF. DNA for the CDR3: TGTGCCAGCAGCGTAGCTTGGCGGGGGGGCCTCGATGAGCAGTTCTTC. Full variable domain (rest looked up from reference TRBV9 and TRBJ2-1): DSGVTQTPKHLITATGQRVTLRCSPRSGDLSVYWYQQSLDQGLQFLIQYYNGEERAKGNILERFSAQQFPDLHSELNLSSLELGDSALYFCASSVAWRGGLDEQFFGPGTRLTVL.

The chain links TRBV6-4 to TRBJ2-3; D might be TRBD1 or TRBD2, each matching 5 bases. There are 14 residues in the CDR3. The ends were cut back, 3 bases at V and 0 bases at J, with 7 bases in the middle. CDR1 and CDR2 (germline): MRHNA, SNTAGT. CDR3 nucleotide sequence: TGTGCCAGCAGTGATGAGGGGAGCACAGATACGCAGTATTTT. Protein product: CASSDEGSTDTQYF.

This chain uses TRBV9 with TRBJ1-2, with D hard to call. The CDR3 loop spans 15 amino acids. Germline values: CDR1 SGDLS, CDR2 YYNGEE. Trimming removed 0 bases at V and 8 bases at J, with 17 bases between. CDR3 nucleotide sequence: TGTGCCAGCAGCGTAGCTACGAGTACCCCCAAGGGCTACACCTTC. This translates into CASSVATSTPKGYTF.

V usage is TRBV28 and J usage is TRBJ2-5, with 10 bases matching TRBD2. Germline V gene lookup returns CDR1 MDHEN and CDR2 SYDVKM. With 3 bases clipped from V and 3 bases from J, the junction kept 4 bases outside the gene matches. This CDR3 spans 15 amino acids. The CDR3 here is CASSFVAGGKETQYF. The CDR3 DNA follows: TGTGCCAGCAGTTTTGTAGCGGGGGGTAAAGAGACCCAGTACTTC.

The chain is built from TRBV25-1 and TRBJ1-1, with 8 bases identical to TRBD1. The CDR3 spans 15 residues. The germline V gene has CDR1 MGHDK and CDR2 SYGVNS. Trimming cost V 0 bases and J 4 bases; bases outside gene matches: 4. The CDR3 sequence: CASSEYGTGITEAFF. CDR3 sequence (DNA): TGTGCCAGCAGTGAATATGGGACAGGTATCACTGAAGCTTTCTTT.

This chain joins TRBV23-1 and TRBJ1-1; D gene uncertain. TRBV23-1 is classed as an ORF, of uncertain function. V was clipped by 2 bases and J by 4 bases, with 8 bases between them. The CDR3 contains 13 residues. The CDR3 coding sequence is TGCGCCAGCAGTCAACCCCTTATCACTGAAGCTTTCTTT. It yields the protein CASSQPLITEAFF.

The V and J genes are TRBV27 and TRBJ2-1; D may be TRBD1 (6 bases). Germline V gene data show CDR1 as MNHEY and CDR2 as SMNVEV (reference sequence). The CDR3 loop spans 15 amino acids. V lost 7 bases, J lost 6 bases, and 19 bases lay in between. The CDR3 here is CASTPRQGSPNEQFF. CDR3 nucleotide sequence: TGTGCCAGCACCCCGAGGCAGGGGTCGCCCAATGAGCAGTTCTTC.

The chain carries TRBV13 and TRBJ2-7; 7 bases are a match to TRBD2. CDR3 length: 16 residues. In germline, CDR1 is PRHDT, CDR2 FYEKMQ (reference sequence). After removal of 0 bases from V and 2 bases from J, the junction contained 7 bases not matched to a gene. This CDR3 is CASSLGTGGFPYEQYF. In DNA form, the CDR3 reads TGTGCCAGCAGCTTAGGCACGGGGGGTTTCCCCTACGAGCAGTACTTC.

The V and J genes are TRBV14 and TRBJ1-5; D call uncertain. Germline assignment: CDR1 SGHDN and CDR2 FVKESK. V lost 1 base and J 0 bases, leaving 1 base between the germline ends. The CDR3 contains 13 residues. CDR3 residues: CASSQGSNQPQHF. In DNA form, the CDR3 reads TGTGCCAGCAGCCAAGGTAGCAATCAGCCCCAGCATTTT.

The chain has TRBV11-2 and TRBJ2-3; D remains unclear. V dropped 4 bases and J dropped 6 bases, with 11 bases sitting between them. This CDR3 spans 13 amino acids. Germline CDR1 and CDR2: SGHAT and FQNNGV. The CDR3 coding sequence is TGTGCCAGCAGCTCGATTGCATCTGATACGCAGTATTTT. Protein product: CASSSIASDTQYF.

The chain combines TRBV27 with TRBJ2-5; D may match TRBD1 or TRBD2 (5 bases each). The J call may not be correct, given that the DNA end is closer to TRBJ2-7. CDR1 MNHEY and CDR2 SMNVEV come from the germline V gene (reference sequence). There are 13 residues in the CDR3. The CDR3 sequence: CASSRDGPYEQYF. CDR3 sequence (DNA): TGTGCCAGCAGCAGGGACGGTCCCTACGAGCAGTACTTC.

The V gene is TRBV15, the J gene TRBJ2-5; 8 positions match TRBD2. V gave up 4 bases and J gave up 2 bases; unmatched junction bases: 6. Per germline, CDR1 LNHNV and CDR2 YYDKDF (reference sequence). This CDR3 spans 15 amino acids. CDR3 loop: CATSNSGEDQETQYF. In DNA form, the CDR3 reads TGTGCCACCAGCAATAGCGGGGAGGATCAAGAGACCCAGTACTTC.

V is TRBV27 and J is TRBJ2-1, with 13 bases that match TRBD2. The V segment lost 5 bases and the J segment 2 bases; nucleotides outside the gene matches: 9. Germline V lookup: CDR1 MNHEY, CDR2 SMNVEV (reference sequence). This CDR3 region has 18 residues. The CDR3 DNA reads as TGTGCCAGCAGTCTAATCCGTGGACTAGCGGGAGCCTACAATGAGCAGTTCTTC. As protein: CASSLIRGLAGAYNEQFF.

V usage is TRBV7-2 and J usage is TRBJ2-2; a possible D gene is TRBD1 (6 bases). Germline V gene lookup returns CDR1 SGHTA and CDR2 FQGNSA. Trimming left V 1 base short and J 7 bases short, with 13 bases between. The CDR3 totals 15 residues. The DNA of the CDR3 is TGTGCCAGCAGCTTAGGTCCTGCAGGGGTCGGGGAGCTGTTTTTT. Translating it yields CASSLGPAGVGELFF.

In this sample, this clone turned up once. The chain recombines TRBV7-6 with TRBJ1-5; no firm D call. Germline V gives CDR1 SGHVS, CDR2 FNYEAQ. This CDR3 comprises 16 residues. Trimming left V 2 bases short and J 12 bases short, with 23 bases between. The CDR3 here is CASSLLPDPRLEGQHF. CDR3 bases: TGTGCCAGCAGCTTACTTCCGGACCCACGTCTGGAGGGCCAGCATTTT.

This clone came up once. V and J are TRBV4-2 and TRBJ2-3, with 10 positions matching TRBD2. The CDR3 covers 18 residues. The junction had 7 bases not matched to a gene; V was cut back by 0 bases and J by 1 base. CDR1 LGHNA and CDR2 YNFKEQ come from the germline V gene. This chain's CDR3 is CASSQDLPSGGGTDTQYF. CDR3 DNA sequence: TGTGCCAGCAGCCAAGATTTGCCTAGCGGGGGAGGCACAGATACGCAGTATTTT.

The J gene is TRBJ1-4, the V gene TRBV6-5; perhaps TRBD1 as D (5 bases). Germline assignment: CDR1 MNHEY and CDR2 SVGAGI. CDR3 length: 15 amino acids. Trimming pared 0 bases from V and 6 bases from J, leaving 11 bases between. The CDR3 sequence is CASSYSGGYDEKLFF. The CDR3 DNA follows: TGTGCCAGCAGTTACTCGGGGGGATACGATGAAAAACTGTTTTTT.

The chain joins TRBV6-6 to TRBJ2-7; weak D call: TRBD1 (5 bases). From germline, CDR1 is MNHNY and CDR2 SVGAGI (reference sequence). The CDR3 has 14 residues. The V end was cut by 1 base, the J end by 4 bases, with 11 bases between. The CDR3 DNA reads TGTGCCAGCAGTTACTTCCAGGGCCCTTACGAGCAGTACTTC. Amino acids: CASSYFQGPYEQYF.

The chain links TRBV7-6 to TRBJ1-5, with TRBD1 identical over 7 bases. The CDR3 runs 15 residues. Germline-derived CDR1 and CDR2 are SGHVS and FNYEAQ. The trim removed 5 bases at V and 2 bases at J, leaving 6 bases unmatched. The CDR3 coding sequence is TGTGCCAGCAGCCCACAGGGGTTGGGCAATCAGCCCCAGCATTTT. Amino acids: CASSPQGLGNQPQHF.